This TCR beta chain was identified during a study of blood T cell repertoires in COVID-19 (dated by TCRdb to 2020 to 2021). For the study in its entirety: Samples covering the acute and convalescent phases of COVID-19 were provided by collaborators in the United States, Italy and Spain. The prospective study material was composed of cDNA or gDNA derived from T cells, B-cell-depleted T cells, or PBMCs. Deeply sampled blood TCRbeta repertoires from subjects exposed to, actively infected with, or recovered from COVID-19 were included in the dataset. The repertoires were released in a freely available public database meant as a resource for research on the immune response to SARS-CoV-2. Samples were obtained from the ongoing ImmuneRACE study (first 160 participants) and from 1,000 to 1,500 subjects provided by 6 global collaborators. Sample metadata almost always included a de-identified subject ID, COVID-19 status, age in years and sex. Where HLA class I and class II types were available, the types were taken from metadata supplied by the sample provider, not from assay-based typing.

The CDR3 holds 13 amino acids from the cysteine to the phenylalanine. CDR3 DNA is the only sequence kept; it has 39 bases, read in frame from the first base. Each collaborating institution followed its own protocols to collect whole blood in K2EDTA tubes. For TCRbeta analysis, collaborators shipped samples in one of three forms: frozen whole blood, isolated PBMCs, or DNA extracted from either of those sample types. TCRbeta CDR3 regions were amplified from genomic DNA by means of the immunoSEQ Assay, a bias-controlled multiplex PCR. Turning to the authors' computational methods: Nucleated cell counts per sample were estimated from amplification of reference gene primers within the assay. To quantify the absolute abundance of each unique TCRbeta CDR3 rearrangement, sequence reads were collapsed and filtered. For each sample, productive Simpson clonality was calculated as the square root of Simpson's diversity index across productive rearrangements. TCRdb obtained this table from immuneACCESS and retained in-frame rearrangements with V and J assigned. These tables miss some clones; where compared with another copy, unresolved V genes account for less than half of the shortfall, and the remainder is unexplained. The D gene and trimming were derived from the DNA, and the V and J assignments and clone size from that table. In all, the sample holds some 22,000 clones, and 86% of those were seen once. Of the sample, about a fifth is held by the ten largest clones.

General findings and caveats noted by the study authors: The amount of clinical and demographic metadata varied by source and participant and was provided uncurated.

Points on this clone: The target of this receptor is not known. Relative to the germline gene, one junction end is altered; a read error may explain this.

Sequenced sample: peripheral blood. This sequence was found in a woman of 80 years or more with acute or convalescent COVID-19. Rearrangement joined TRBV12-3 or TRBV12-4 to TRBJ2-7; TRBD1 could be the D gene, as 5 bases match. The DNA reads TGTGCCAGCAGTCCGCAAAGACAGACGGCTCCCCACTTC. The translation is CASSPQRQTAPHF.